This TCR beta chain emerged from a study of OX40 agonist ivuxolimab in advanced cancers. Study-level background: An anti-OX40 (CD134) antibody with agonistic activity, ivuxolimab, was administered to patients. Every patient in dose escalation had hepatocellular carcinoma, melanoma, renal cell or head and neck cancer.

Per the germline V gene, CDR1 is SGHRS and CDR2 is YFSETQ. The V segment lost 3 bases and the J segment 9 bases; nucleotides outside the gene matches: 13. The CDR3 length is 18 residues. The data were produced by immunoSEQ multiplex PCR, yet TCRdb's version contains in-frame clones alone and is incomplete. In the table there are under 90,000 clones, about 80% of which are singletons. Study conclusions and caveats: CD8+ T cells showed, on average, more clonal expansion than CD4+ cells. The study did not work out the antigen specificity of the expanded peripheral T cells.

Points on this clone: No antigen is known for it.

The rearrangement joins TRBV5-1 to TRBJ2-1; TRBD2 matches at 15 bases. Sequencing was performed on CD4+ or CD8+ T cells sorted from blood, taken in a trial of the OX40 agonist ivuxolimab. The TCR sequence derives from an adult with an advanced solid tumor such as melanoma, head and neck, liver or kidney cancer. CDR3 amino acids: CASSSPPRTSGGVGEQFF. For the CDR3, the DNA is TGCGCCAGCAGCTCGCCCCCCAGGACTAGCGGGGGGGTAGGTGAGCAGTTCTTC.